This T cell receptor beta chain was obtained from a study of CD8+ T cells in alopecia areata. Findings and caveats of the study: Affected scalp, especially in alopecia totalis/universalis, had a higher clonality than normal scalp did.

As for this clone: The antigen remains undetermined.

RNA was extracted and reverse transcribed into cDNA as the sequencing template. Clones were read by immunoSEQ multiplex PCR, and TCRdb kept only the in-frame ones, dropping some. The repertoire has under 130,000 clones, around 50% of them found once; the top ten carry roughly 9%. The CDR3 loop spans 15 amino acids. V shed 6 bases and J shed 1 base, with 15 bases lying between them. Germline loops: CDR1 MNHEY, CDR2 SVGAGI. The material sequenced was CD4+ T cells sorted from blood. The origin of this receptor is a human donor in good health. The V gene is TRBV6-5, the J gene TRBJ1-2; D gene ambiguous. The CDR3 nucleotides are TGTGCCAGCAGGGATGGAGGTGGGGATAACTATGGCTACACCTTC. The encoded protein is CASRDGGGDNYGYTF.